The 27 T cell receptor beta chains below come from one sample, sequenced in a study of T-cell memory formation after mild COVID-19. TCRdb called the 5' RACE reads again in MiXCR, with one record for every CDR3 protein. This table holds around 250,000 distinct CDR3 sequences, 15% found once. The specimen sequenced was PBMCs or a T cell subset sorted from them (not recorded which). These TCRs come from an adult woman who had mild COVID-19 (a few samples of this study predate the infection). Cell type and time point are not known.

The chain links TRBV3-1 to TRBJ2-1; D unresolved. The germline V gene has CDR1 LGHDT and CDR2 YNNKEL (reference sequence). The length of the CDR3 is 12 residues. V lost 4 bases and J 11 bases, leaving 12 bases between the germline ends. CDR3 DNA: TGTGCCAGCAGCCGGACCTCGACACAGCAGTTCTTC. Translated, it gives CASSRTSTQQFF.

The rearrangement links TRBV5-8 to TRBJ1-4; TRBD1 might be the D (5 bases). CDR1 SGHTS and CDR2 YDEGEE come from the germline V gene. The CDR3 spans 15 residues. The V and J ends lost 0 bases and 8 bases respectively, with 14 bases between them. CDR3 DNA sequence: TGTGCCAGCAGCTTGGACGGGGGTGTTAACGAAAAACTGTTTTTT. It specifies CASSLDGGVNEKLFF.

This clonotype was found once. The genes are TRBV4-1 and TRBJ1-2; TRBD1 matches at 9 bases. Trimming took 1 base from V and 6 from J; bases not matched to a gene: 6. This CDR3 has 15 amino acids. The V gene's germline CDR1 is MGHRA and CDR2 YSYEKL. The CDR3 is CASSQGADRGHGYTF. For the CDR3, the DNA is TGCGCCAGCAGCCAAGGGGCGGACAGGGGCCATGGCTACACCTTC.

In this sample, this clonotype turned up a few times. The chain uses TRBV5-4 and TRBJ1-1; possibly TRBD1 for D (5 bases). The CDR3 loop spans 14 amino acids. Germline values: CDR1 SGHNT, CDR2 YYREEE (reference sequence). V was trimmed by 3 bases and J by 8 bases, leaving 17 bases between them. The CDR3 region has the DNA TGTGCCAGCAGCTGGATGGGACGTGAGGCAGAAGCTTTCTTT. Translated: CASSWMGREAEAFF.

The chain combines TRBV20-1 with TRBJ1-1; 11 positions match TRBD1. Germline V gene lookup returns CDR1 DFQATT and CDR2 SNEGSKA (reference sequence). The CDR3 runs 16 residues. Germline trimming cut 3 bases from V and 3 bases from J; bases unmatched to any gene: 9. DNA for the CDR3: TGCAGTGCTAGCGTGGACAGGGGGCTCACAGACACTGAAGCTTTCTTT. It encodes CSASVDRGLTDTEAFF.

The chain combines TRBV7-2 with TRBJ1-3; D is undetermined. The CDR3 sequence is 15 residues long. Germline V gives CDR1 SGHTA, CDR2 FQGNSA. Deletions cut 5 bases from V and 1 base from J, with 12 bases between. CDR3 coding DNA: TGTGCCAGCAGCCCGGATTGGGGTTCTGGAAACACCATATATTTT. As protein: CASSPDWGSGNTIYF. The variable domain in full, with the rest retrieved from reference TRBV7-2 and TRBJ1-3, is GAGVSQSPSNKVTEKGKDVELRCDPISGHTALYWYRQSLGQGLEFLIYFQGNSAPDKSGLPSDRFSAERTGGSVSTLTIQRTQQEDSAVYLCASSPDWGSGNTIYFGEGSWLTVV.

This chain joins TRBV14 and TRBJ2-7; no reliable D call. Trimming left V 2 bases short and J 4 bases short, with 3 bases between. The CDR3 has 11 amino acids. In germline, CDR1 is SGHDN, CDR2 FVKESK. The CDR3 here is CASSQHYEQYF. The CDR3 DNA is TGTGCCAGCAGCCAACATTACGAGCAGTACTTC.

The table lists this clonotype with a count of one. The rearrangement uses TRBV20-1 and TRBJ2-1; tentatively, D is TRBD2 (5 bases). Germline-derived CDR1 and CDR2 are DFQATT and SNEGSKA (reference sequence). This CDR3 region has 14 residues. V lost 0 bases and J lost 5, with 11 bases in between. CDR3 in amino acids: CSARDVLAHNEQFF. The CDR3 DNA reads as TGCAGTGCTAGAGATGTCCTAGCCCACAATGAGCAGTTCTTC.

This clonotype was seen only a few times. In DNA, the CDR3 is TGTGCCATCAGTGCTTCAGGGCGCCCCGGGGAGCTGTTTTTT. Translating it yields CAISASGRPGELFF. This rearrangement joins TRBV10-3 to TRBJ2-2, with a weak D call TRBD1 (5 bases). Germline V gene sequence: CDR1 ENHRY, CDR2 SYGVKD. CDR3 length: 14 residues. V was shortened by 4 bases and J by 6 bases, with 12 bases between the two germline ends.

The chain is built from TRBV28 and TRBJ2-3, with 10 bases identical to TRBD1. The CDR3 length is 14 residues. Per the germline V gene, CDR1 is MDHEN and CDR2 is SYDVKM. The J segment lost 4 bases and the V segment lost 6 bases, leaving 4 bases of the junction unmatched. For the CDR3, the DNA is TGTGCCAGCAGCGGACAGGGGGGTTCAGATACGCAGTATTTT. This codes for CASSGQGGSDTQYF.

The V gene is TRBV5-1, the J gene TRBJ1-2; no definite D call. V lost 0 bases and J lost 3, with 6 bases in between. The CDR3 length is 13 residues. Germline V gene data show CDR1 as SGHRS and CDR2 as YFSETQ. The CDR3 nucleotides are TGCGCCAGCAGCTTGGGACGTGACTATGGCTACACCTTC. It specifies CASSLGRDYGYTF. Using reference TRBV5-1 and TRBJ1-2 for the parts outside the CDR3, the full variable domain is KAGVTQTPRYLIKTRGQQVTLSCSPISGHRSVSWYQQTPGQGLQFLFEYFSETQRNKGNFPGRFSGRQFSNSRSEMNVSTLELGDSALYLCASSLGRDYGYTFGSGTRLTVV.

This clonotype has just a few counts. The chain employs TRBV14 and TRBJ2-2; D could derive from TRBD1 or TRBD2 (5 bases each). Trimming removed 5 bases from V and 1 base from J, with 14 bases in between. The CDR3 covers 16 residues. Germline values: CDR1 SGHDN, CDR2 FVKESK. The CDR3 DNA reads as TGTGCCAGCAGCATTTGGGGGAGAGGGAACACCGGGGAGCTGTTTTTT. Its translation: CASSIWGRGNTGELFF.

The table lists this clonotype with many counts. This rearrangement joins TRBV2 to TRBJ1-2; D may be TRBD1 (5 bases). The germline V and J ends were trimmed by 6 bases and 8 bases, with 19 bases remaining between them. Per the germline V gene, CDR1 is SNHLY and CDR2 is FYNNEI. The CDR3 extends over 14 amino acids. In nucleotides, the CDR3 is TGTGCCAGCAGGAACCACGAGGGACCAGGGGGCTACACCTTC. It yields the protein CASRNHEGPGGYTF. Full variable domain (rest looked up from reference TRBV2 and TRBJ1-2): EPEVTQTPSHQVTQMGQEVILRCVPISNHLYFYWYRQILGQKVEFLVSFYNNEISEKSEIFDDQFSVERPDGSNFTLKIRSTKLEDSAMYFCASRNHEGPGGYTFGSGTRLTVV.

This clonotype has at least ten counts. The CDR3 coding sequence is TGTGCCAGCTCACCAAGGACAGGGTCCTTATCTGGGGCCAACGTCCTGACTTTC. Its translation is CASSPRTGSLSGANVLTF. This sequence joins TRBV18 and TRBJ2-6, with 8 bases aligning to TRBD1. V was pared by 2 bases and J by 1 base, with 7 bases of the junction left unmatched. Germline V lookup: CDR1 KGHSH, CDR2 LQKENI. This CDR3 has 18 amino acids.

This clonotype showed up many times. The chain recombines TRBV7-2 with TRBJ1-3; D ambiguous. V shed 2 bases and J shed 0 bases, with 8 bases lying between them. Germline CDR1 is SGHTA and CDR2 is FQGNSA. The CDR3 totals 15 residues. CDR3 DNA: TGTGCCAGCAGCTTACCACAGAGCTCTGGAAACACCATATATTTT. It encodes CASSLPQSSGNTIYF. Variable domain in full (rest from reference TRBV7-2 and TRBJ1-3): GAGVSQSPSNKVTEKGKDVELRCDPISGHTALYWYRQSLGQGLEFLIYFQGNSAPDKSGLPSDRFSAERTGGSVSTLTIQRTQQEDSAVYLCASSLPQSSGNTIYFGEGSWLTVV.

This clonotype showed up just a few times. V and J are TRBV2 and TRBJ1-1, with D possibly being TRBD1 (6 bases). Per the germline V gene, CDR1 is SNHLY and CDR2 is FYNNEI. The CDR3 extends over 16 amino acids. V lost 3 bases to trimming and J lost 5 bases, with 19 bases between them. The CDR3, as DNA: TGTGCCAGCAGTGATGTAGGTTACAGGGAGGGAACTGAAGCTTTCTTT. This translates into CASSDVGYREGTEAFF.

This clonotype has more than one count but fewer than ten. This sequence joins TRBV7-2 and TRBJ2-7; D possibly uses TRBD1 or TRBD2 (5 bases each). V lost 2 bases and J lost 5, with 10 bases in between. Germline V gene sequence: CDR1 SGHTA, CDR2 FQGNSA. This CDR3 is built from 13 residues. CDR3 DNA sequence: TGTGCCAGCAGCTTAAGCTTGGGGGACGAGCAGTACTTC. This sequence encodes CASSLSLGDEQYF.

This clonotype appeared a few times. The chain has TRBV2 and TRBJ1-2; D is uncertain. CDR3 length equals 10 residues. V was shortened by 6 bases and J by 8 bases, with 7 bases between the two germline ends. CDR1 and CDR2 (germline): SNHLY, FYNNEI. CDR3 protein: CASSAGGYTF. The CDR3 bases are TGTGCCAGCAGCGCTGGGGGCTACACCTTC.

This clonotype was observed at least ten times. CDR3 sequence: CASSSGLAGYNEQFF. CDR3 in DNA: TGTGCCAGCAGCTCCGGACTAGCGGGATACAATGAGCAGTTCTTC. The V and J genes are TRBV5-5 and TRBJ2-1; 12 nucleotides agree with TRBD2. The CDR3 consists of 15 residues. V shed 3 bases and J 4 bases; nucleotides not matched to a gene: 2. Germline CDR1 SGHKS, CDR2 YYEKEE (reference sequence).

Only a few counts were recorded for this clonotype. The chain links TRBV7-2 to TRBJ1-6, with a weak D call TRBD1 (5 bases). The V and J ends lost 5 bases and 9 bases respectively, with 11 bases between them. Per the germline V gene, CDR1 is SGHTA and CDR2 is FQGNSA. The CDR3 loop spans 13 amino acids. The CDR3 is CASSPWGSSPLHF. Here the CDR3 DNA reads TGTGCCAGCAGCCCATGGGGGAGTTCACCCCTCCACTTT.

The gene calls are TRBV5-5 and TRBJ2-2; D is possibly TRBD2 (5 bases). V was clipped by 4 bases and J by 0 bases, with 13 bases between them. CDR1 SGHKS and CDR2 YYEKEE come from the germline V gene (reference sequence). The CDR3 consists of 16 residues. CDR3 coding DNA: TGTGCCAGCAGCACCCCCCCCGGGACGAACACCGGGGAGCTGTTTTTT. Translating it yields CASSTPPGTNTGELFF.

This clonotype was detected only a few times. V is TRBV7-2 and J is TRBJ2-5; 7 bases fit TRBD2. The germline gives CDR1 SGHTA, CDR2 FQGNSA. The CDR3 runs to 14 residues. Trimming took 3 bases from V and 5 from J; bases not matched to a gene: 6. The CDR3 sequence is CASSFAGRGETQYF. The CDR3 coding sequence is TGTGCCAGCAGCTTCGCAGGGCGGGGGGAGACCCAGTACTTC.

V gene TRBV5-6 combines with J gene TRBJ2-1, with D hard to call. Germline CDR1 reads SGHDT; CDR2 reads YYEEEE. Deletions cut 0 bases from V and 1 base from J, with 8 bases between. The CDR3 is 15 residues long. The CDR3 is CASSLDPGSYNEQFF. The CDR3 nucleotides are TGTGCCAGCAGCTTGGATCCTGGATCCTACAATGAGCAGTTCTTC.

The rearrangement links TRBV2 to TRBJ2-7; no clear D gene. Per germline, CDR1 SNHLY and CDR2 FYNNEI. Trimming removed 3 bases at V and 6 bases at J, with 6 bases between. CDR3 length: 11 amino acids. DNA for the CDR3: TGTGCCAGCAGTGACGGAATCGAGCAGTACTTC. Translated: CASSDGIEQYF.

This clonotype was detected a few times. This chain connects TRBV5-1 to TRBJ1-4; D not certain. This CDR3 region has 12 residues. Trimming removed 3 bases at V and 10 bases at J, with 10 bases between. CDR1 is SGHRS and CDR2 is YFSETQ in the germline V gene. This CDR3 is CASSSQHGKLFF. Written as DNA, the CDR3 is TGCGCCAGCAGCTCACAACACGGAAAACTGTTTTTT.

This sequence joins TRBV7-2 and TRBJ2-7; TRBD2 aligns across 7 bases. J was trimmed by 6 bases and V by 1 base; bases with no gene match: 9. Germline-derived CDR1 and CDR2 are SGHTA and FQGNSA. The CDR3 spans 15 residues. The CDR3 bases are TGTGCCAGCAGCTTAGGGGGGTCGGGAGGCTCCGAGCAGTACTTC. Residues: CASSLGGSGGSEQYF.

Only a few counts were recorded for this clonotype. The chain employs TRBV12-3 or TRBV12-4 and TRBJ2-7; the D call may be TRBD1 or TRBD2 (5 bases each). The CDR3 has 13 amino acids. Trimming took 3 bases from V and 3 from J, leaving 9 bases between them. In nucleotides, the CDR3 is TGTGCCAGCAGTTTGGGACGGTTCTACGAGCAGTACTTC. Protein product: CASSLGRFYEQYF.